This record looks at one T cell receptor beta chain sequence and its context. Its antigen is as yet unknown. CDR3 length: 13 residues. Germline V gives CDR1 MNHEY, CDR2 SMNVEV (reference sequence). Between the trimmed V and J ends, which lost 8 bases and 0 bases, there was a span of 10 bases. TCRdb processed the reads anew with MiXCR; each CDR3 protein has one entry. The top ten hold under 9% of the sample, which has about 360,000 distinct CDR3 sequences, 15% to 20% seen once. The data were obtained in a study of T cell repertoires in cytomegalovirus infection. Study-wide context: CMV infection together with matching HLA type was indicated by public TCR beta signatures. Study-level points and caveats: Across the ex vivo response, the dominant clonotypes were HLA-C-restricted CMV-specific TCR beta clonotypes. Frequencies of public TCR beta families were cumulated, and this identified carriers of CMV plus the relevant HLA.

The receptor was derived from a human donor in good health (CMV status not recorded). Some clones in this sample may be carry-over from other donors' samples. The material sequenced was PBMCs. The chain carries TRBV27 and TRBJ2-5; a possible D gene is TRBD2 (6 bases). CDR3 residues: CASGSGNQETQYF. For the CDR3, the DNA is TGTGCCAGCGGTAGCGGCAACCAAGAGACCCAGTACTTC.